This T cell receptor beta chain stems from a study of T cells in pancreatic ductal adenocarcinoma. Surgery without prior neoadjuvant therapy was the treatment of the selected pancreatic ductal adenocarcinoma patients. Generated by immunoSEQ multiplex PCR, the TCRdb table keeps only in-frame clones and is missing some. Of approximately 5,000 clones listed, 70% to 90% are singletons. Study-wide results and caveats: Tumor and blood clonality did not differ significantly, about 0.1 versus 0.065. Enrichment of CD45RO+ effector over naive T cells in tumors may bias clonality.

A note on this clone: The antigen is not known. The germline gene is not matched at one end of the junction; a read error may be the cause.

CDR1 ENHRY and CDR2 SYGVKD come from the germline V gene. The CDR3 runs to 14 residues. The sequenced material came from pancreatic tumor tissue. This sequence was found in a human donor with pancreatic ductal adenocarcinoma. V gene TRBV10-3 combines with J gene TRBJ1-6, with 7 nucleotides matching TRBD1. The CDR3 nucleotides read TGTGCCAGCAGTGGGACAGATTTTGGCTCACCCCTCCACTTT. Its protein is CASSGTDFGSPLHF.